A selection of T cell receptor beta chains follows, all from one sample in a study of cytomegalovirus exposure and HLA in healthy donors. Libraries were prepared by immunoSEQ multiplex PCR; TCRdb keeps only in-frame clonotypes and omits some of them. Among 100,000 to 120,000 clones listed, roughly 70% were seen once. The specimen was PBMCs. These TCRs come from a man between 18 and 35 years old in good health and CMV-seropositive. Each CDR3 is given with its conserved first and last residue. The D gene is left open where the match is weak. Not all rows give a size; the values are once, few, many and, for expanded clones, a class.

TRBV2	-	TRBJ1-5	few	CASSVSGTHNQPQHF	TGTGCCAGCAGTGTGTCGGGAACGCACAATCAGCCCCAGCATTTT
TRBV27	-	TRBJ1-5	few	CASSKTGDNQPQHF	TGTGCCAGCAGTAAGACAGGAGACAATCAGCCCCAGCATTTT
TRBV2	TRBD1	TRBJ1-5	-	CASSERPRDRGGLSNQPQHF	TGTGCCAGCAGTGAAAGGCCTCGGGACAGGGGGGGGTTGAGCAATCAGCCCCAGCATTTT
TRBV13	TRBD2	TRBJ2-1	-	CASSFNSGTSVEQFF	TGTGCCAGCAGCTTTAATTCCGGGACTAGTGTTGAGCAGTTCTTC
TRBV11-2	TRBD1	TRBJ1-6	-	CASSAWTGVNSPLHF	TGTGCCAGCAGCGCGTGGACAGGGGTTAATTCACCCCTCCACTTT
TRBV6-4	-	TRBJ2-6	-	CASSEDSSGANVLTF	TGTGCCAGCAGTGAGGACAGCTCTGGGGCCAACGTCCTGACTTTC
TRBV5-6	TRBD1	TRBJ1-2	-	CASSLGTGPSYGYTF	TGTGCCAGCAGCTTAGGGACAGGACCTTCCTATGGCTACACCTTC
TRBV5-6	-	TRBJ2-7	-	CASSFPQGHPYEQYF	TGTGCCAGCAGCTTTCCTCAGGGGCACCCCTACGAGCAGTACTTC
TRBV30	-	TRBJ2-7	-	CASSGIHTYEQYF	TGTGCCTCATCGGGGATTCACACCTACGAGCAGTACTTC
TRBV6-6	-	TRBJ1-6	-	CASSSSSISPLHF	TGTGCCAGCAGTTCCTCATCTATTTCACCCCTCCACTTT
TRBV13	-	TRBJ2-7	-	CASSPVGGYEQYF	TGTGCCAGCAGCCCCGTCGGGGGCTACGAGCAGTACTTC
TRBV4-1	-	TRBJ1-3	once	CASSQDSVAGGASGNTIYF	TGCGCCAGCAGCCAAGACTCTGTGGCCGGAGGGGCTTCTGGAAACACCATATATTTT
TRBV7-9	-	TRBJ2-3	-	CASSSLVLADTQYF	TGTGCCAGCAGCTCACTCGTTTTAGCGGATACGCAGTATTTT
TRBV5-1	-	TRBJ1-3	-	CASSSSGNAGNTIYF	TGCGCCAGCAGCTCCTCAGGAAACGCTGGAAACACCATATATTTT
TRBV1	-	TRBJ1-6	-	CTSSLPGFYNSPLHF	TGCACCAGCAGCCTCCCGGGGTTCTATAATTCACCCCTCCACTTT
TRBV10-3	-	TRBJ2-7	-	CAISALSYEQYF	TGTGCCATCAGTGCCCTATCCTACGAGCAGTACTTC
TRBV29-1	TRBD1	TRBJ1-2	-	CSVENRGLGLYGYTF	TGCAGCGTTGAGAACAGGGGGCTCGGCTTGTATGGCTACACCTTC
TRBV9	-	TRBJ2-6	-	CASSEPRFSGANVLTF	TGTGCCAGCAGCGAACCGCGGTTCTCTGGGGCCAACGTCCTGACTTTC
TRBV19	-	TRBJ1-1	-	CASSIGGFATEAFF	TGTGCCAGTAGTATAGGAGGGTTTGCCACTGAAGCTTTCTTT